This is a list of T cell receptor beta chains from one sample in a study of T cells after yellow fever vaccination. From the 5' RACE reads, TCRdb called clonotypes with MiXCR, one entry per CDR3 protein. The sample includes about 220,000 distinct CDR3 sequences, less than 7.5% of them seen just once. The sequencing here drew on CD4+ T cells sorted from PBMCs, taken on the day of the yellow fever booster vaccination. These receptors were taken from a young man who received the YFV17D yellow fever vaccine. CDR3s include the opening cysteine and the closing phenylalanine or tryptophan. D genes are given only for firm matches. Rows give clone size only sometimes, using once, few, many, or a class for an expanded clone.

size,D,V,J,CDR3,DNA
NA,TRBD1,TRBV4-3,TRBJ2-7,CASSYQTGAREQYF,TGCGCCAGCAGCTACCAGACAGGGGCTCGTGAGCAGTACTTC
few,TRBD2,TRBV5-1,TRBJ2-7,CASSYLAGPYEQYF,TGCGCCAGCAGCTACTTAGCGGGGCCCTACGAGCAGTACTTC
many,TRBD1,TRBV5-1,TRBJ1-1,CASSLAGPGGRTEAFF,TGCGCCAGCAGCTTGGCGGGCCCAGGGGGCAGGACTGAAGCTTTCTTT
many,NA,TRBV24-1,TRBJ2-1,CATSDQRLGGRGYNEQFF,TGTGCCACCAGTGACCAGAGACTAGGGGGCCGAGGCTACAATGAGCAGTTCTTC
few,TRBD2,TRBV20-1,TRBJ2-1,CSATRLAGAEQFF,TGCAGTGCTACTAGGTTAGCGGGAGCTGAGCAGTTCTTC
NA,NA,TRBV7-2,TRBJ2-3,CASSQGGGTDTQYF,TGTGCCAGCAGCCAAGGGGGGGGGACAGATACGCAGTATTTT
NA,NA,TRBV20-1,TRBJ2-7,CSASLPALTTYEQYF,TGCAGTGCTAGTCTACCCGCGTTAACAACCTACGAGCAGTACTTC
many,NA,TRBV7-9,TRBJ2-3,CASSVPIGTDTQYF,TGTGCCAGCAGCGTCCCCATCGGCACAGATACGCAGTATTTT
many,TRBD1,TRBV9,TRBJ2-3,CASSLGQGNTDTQYF,TGTGCCAGCAGCCTGGGACAGGGGAACACAGATACGCAGTATTTT
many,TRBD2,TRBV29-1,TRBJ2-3,CSGSLAGASTDTQYF,TGCAGCGGCAGTTTAGCGGGAGCTAGCACAGATACGCAGTATTTT
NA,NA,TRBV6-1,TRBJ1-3,CASWGAAGNTIYF,TGTGCCAGCTGGGGGGCGGCGGGAAACACCATATATTTT
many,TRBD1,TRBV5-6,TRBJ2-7,CASSFDRGGTYEQYF,TGTGCCAGCAGCTTCGACAGGGGAGGCACCTACGAGCAGTACTTC
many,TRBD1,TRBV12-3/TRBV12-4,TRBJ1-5,CASSGTANQPQHF,TGTGCCAGCAGTGGGACAGCCAATCAGCCCCAGCATTTT
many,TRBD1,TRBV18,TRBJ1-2,CASSPNQGEDGYTF,TGTGCCAGCTCACCGAATCAGGGGGAAGATGGCTACACCTTC
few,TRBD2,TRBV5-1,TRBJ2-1,CASSFGTTPSGNEQFF,TGCGCCAGCAGCTTTGGGACTACCCCCTCGGGCAATGAGCAGTTCTTC
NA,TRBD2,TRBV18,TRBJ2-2,CASSRGRLTWTSGMNTGELFF,TGTGCCAGCTCACGAGGTCGACTTACCTGGACTAGCGGGATGAACACCGGGGAGCTGTTTTTT
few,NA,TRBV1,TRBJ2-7,CTSSRPRQGPHEQYF,TGCACCAGCAGCCGACCGCGACAGGGTCCCCACGAGCAGTACTTC
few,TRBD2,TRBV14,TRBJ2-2,CASSQEFGGRAPGELFF,TGTGCCAGCAGCCAAGAGTTCGGCGGGAGGGCCCCCGGGGAGCTGTTTTTT
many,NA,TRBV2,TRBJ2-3,CASSEQVGGTQYF,TGTGCCAGCAGTGAACAGGTGGGCGGGACGCAGTATTTT
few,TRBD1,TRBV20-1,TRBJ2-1,CSAKAGTGYNEQFF,TGCAGTGCCAAGGCCGGGACAGGCTACAATGAGCAGTTCTTC
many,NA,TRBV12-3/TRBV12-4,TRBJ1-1,CASKAGGFTEAFF,TGTGCCAGCAAGGCGGGGGGCTTTACTGAAGCTTTCTTT
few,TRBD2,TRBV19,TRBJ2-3,CASSIGREGTDTQYF,TGTGCCAGTAGTATCGGACGGGAGGGCACAGATACGCAGTATTTT
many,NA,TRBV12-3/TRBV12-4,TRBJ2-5,CASSYRDGQETQYF,TGTGCCAGCAGTTACCGGGATGGGCAAGAGACCCAGTACTTC
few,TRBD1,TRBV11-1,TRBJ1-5,CASSDYRGVEDSNQPQHF,TGTGCCAGCAGCGATTACAGGGGGGTAGAGGATAGCAATCAGCCCCAGCATTTT
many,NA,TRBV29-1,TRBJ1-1,CSALGASQFTEAFF,TGCAGCGCACTGGGGGCGTCCCAATTCACTGAAGCTTTCTTT